This TCR beta chain stems from a study of siplizumab effects on memory and regulatory T cells (dated by TCRdb to between 2018 and 2020). Some background on the complete study: Paired mixed lymphocyte reactions were run with siplizumab at 1 ug/mL and without drug, across 7 to 9 responder-stimulator pairs. The study looked at the effect of siplizumab, an anti-CD2 antibody, on alloreactive T-cell subsets in allogeneic mixed lymphocyte reactions made from human PBMCs.

Cells from the mixed lymphocyte reactions were cocultured for 6 days at 37 degrees C. Responder PBMCs were labelled with CFSE and stimulator PBMCs were labelled with Violet Dye, after which the responder and stimulator PBMCs were mixed at a 1:1 ratio. Sorted unstimulated T cells, along with proliferating T cells recovered from mixed lymphocyte reactions, underwent TCRbeta CDR3 sequencing. Fresh whole blood from fewer than twelve HLA-typed healthy donors was used to isolate PBMCs. After the mixed lymphocyte reaction, proliferating CFSE-low responder T cells were FACS-sorted for TCR sequencing. The method behind the library was the immunoSEQ multiplex PCR assay. Approximately 10^5 TCR templates per sample were assayed on the deep sequencing platform. Genomic DNA extracted from sorted T cells was the material used for TCRbeta CDR3 sequencing. In the paper's pipeline: Clonal analysis of TCRbeta CDR3 data was done in the R programming language. Comparing unstimulated samples against CFSE-low samples taken after the reaction was how alloreactive CD4+ and CD8+ clones were defined. Alloreactive CD4+ clones were assigned to regulatory or non-regulatory origin by matching sequences to sorted unstimulated Treg and non-Treg repertoires. The table comes from immuneACCESS by way of TCRdb, which keeps in-frame sequences with V and J called. Part of the clones is missing from these tables; in studies checked, under half for an unresolved V gene and the rest for unknown reasons. The V and J calls and clone size come from that table; D and trimming were worked out from the DNA. This sample has 13,000 or so clones in its table, and almost 40% of those were observed once. Clones ranked in the top ten supply 10% of the sample.

This clone has only a few counts. The antigen it binds to is not known. No quality values exist for individual bases; no much larger clone is one base distant. General findings and caveats noted by the study authors: Because sequences below about 10^-5 frequency were poorly captured, only a minor fraction of alloreactive clones could be mapped to unstimulated subsets. Among mappable alloreactive CD4+ clones, the Treg-derived fraction averaged around 69% with siplizumab versus 25% to 30% in control reactions. The cumulative frequency of alloreactive sequences that could be traced back to unstimulated CD4+ memory T cells was significantly reduced by siplizumab. Greater diversity appeared to be present in unstimulated naive T cells than in memory T cells, and a substantial contribution to the alloresponse seemed to be made by naive cells. Whether proliferating Tregs from siplizumab cultures actually had suppressive function was not functionally confirmed. A naive or memory phenotype could not be assigned to roughly 75-96% of proliferating CD4+ or CD8+ clones.

For CDR1 and CDR2, the germline V gene lists SGDLS and YYNGEE. The CDR3, from cysteine to phenylalanine, totals 15 residues. Only the CDR3 region is kept as DNA, spanning 45 bases read in frame from base 1. V trim: 4 bases; J trim: 1 base; unmatched bases: 4. Sequences were obtained from CFSE-low (dividing) CD8+ T cells sorted from an allogeneic mixed lymphocyte reaction. The V and J segments used are TRBV9 and TRBJ2-1, and TRBD2 matches 8 of the central bases. This receptor was identified in a human donor in good health; the cells came from an allogeneic mixed lymphocyte reaction. The bases read TGTGCCAGCAGCATGAGCGGGGGATCCTACAATGAGCAGTTCTTC. Translated, it gives CASSMSGGSYNEQFF.